This entry is about one T cell receptor (beta chain). This specimen comes from a study of technical replicates of blood from several donors. The CDR3 contains 15 residues. The J segment lost 6 bases and the V segment lost 5 bases, leaving 6 bases of the junction unmatched. Germline V gene data show CDR1 as MNHEY and CDR2 as SVGAGI. Libraries were prepared by immunoSEQ multiplex PCR; TCRdb keeps only in-frame clonotypes and omits some of them. Of around 98,000 clones listed, about 94% are singletons. This receptor was identified in a human donor in good health. Input material: T cells isolated from PBMCs. The chain links TRBV6-5 to TRBJ1-6; 8 bases line up with TRBD1. Here the CDR3 DNA reads TGTGCCAGCAGTCGTTGGGACAGGTCTAATTCACCCCTCCACTTT. It translates to CASSRWDRSNSPLHF.